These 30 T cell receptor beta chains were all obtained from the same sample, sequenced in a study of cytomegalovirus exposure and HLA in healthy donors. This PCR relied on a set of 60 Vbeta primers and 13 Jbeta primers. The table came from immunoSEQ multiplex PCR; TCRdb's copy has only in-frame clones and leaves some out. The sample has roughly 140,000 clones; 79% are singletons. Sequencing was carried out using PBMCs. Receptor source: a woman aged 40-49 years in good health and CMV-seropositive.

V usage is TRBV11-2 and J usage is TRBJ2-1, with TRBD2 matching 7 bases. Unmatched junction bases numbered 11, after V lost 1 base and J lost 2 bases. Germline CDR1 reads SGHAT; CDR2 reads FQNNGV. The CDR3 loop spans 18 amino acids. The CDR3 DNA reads TGTGCCAGCAGCTTAGTCGGTGGCGGGGGAGGCACCTACAATGAGCAGTTCTTC. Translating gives CASSLVGGGGGTYNEQFF.

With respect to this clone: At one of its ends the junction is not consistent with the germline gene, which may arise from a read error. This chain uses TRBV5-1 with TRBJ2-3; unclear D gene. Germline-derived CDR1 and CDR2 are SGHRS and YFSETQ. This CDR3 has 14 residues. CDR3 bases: TGCGCCAGCGGCTTGGCCCAGTCGAGGGATACGCAGTATTTT. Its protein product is CASGLAQSRDTQYF.

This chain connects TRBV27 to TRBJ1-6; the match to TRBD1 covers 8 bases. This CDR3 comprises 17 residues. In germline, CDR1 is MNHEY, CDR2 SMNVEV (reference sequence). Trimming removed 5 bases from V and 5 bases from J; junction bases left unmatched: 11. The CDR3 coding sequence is TGTGCCAGCAGTCGATTTCCACCGGGACAGGATAATTCACCCCTCCACTTT. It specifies CASSRFPPGQDNSPLHF.

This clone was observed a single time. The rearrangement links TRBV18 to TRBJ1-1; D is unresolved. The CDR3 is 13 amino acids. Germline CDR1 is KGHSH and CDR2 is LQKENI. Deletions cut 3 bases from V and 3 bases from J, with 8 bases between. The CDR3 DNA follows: TGTGCCAGCTCACCGAGGGAGGACACTGAAGCTTTCTTT. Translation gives CASSPREDTEAFF.

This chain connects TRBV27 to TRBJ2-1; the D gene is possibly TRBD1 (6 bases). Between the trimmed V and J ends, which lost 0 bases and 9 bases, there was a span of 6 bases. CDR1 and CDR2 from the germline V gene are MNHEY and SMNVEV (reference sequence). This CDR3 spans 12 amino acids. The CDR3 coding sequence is TGTGCCAGCAGTTTATCCAGGGGTGAGCAGTTCTTC. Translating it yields CASSLSRGEQFF.

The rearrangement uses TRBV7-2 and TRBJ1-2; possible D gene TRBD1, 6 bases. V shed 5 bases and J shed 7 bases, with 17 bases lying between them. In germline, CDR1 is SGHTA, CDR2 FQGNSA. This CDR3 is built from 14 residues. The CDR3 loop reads CASSRDTGMGGYTF. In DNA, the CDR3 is TGTGCCAGCAGCCGAGATACAGGGATGGGTGGCTACACCTTC.

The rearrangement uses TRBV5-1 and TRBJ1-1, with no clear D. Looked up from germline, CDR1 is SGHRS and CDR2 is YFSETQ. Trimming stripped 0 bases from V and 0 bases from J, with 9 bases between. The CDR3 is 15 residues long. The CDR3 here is CASSLDSDMNTEAFF. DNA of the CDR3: TGCGCCAGCAGCTTGGATTCCGACATGAACACTGAAGCTTTCTTT.

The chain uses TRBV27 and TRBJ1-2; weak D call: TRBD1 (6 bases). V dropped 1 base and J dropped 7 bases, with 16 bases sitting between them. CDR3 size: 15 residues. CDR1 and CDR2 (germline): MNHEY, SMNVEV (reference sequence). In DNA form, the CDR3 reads TGTGCCAGCAGTTTATGGGACAAGGCTCCTCGTGGCTACACCTTC. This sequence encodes CASSLWDKAPRGYTF.

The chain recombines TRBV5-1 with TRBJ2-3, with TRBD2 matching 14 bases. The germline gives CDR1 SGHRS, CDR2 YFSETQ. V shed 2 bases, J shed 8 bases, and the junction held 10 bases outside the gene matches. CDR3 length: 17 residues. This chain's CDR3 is CASSFSPGLAGGGTQYF. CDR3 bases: TGCGCCAGCAGCTTCTCCCCTGGACTAGCGGGGGGAGGTACGCAGTATTTT.

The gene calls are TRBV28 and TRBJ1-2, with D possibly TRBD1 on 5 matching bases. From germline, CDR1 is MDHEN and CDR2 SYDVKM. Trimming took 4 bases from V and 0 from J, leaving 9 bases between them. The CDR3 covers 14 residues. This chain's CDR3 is CASSSQEPNYGYTF. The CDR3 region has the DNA TGTGCCAGCAGTTCACAGGAACCTAACTATGGCTACACCTTC.

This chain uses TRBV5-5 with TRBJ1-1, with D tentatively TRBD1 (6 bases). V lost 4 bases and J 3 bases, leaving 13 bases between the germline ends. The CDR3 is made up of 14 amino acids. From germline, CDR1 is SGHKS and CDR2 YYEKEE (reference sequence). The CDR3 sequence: CASSSRSGDTEAFF. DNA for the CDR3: TGTGCCAGCAGCAGTCGCTCAGGGGACACTGAAGCTTTCTTT.

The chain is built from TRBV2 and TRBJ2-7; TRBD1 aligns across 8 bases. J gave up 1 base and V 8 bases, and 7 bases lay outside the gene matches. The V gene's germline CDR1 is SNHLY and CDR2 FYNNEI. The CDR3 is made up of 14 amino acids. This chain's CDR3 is CASLAGTGSYEQYF. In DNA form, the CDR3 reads TGTGCCAGCCTAGCCGGGACAGGATCCTACGAGCAGTACTTC.

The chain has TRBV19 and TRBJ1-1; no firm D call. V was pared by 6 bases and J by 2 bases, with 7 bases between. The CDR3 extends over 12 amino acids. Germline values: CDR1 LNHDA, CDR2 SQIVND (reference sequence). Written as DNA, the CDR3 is TGTGCCAGTAGCCTGGCCAACACTGAAGCTTTCTTT. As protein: CASSLANTEAFF.

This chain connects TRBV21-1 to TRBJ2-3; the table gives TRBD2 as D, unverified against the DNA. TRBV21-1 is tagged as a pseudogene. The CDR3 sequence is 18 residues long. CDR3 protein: CASSKKGLAGGITDTQYF. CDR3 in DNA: TGTGCCAGCAGCAAAAAGGGTCTAGCGGGGGGGATCACAGATACGCAGTATTTT.

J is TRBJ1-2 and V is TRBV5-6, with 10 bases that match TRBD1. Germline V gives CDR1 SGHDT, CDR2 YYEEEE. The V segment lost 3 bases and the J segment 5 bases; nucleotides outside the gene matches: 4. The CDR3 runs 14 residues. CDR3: CASSSGTGVYGYTF. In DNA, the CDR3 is TGTGCCAGCAGCTCCGGGACAGGGGTGTATGGCTACACCTTC.

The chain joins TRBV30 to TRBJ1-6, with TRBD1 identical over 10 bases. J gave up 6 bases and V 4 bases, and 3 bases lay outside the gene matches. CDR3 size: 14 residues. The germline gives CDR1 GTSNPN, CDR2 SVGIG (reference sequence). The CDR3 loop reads CAWNWDRGNSPLHF. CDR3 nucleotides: TGTGCCTGGAACTGGGACAGGGGTAATTCACCCCTCCACTTT.

CDR3 in DNA: TGCGCCAGCAGCAGGGGACAGGGTTTCCTTGACGAGCAGTACTTC. Amino acids: CASSRGQGFLDEQYF. The gene calls are TRBV5-1 and TRBJ2-7, with 9 positions matching TRBD1. Germline V gene lookup returns CDR1 SGHRS and CDR2 YFSETQ. The CDR3 consists of 15 residues. V lost 4 bases, J lost 5 bases, and 10 bases stayed unmatched.

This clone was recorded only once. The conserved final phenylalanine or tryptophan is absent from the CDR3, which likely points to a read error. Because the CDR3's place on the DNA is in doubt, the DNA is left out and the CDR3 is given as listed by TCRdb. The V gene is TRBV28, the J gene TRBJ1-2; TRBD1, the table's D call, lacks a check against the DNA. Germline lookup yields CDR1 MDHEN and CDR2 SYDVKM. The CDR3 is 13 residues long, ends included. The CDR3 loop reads CASSLGTGGVQLL.

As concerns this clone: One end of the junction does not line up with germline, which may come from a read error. The CDR3 sequence is CSSSLPQVSNTGELFF. The CDR3 nucleotides are TGTTCCAGCAGCTTGCCACAGGTGTCGAACACCGGGGAGCTGTTTTTT. This sequence joins TRBV7-9 and TRBJ2-2; a weak D match, TRBD1 (5 bases). Germline-derived CDR1 and CDR2 are SEHNR and FQNEAQ (reference sequence). The CDR3 is 16 residues long.

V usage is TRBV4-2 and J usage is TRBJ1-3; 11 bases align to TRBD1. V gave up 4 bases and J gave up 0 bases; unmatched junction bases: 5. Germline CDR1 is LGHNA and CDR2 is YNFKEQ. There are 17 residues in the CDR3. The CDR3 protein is CASSLGQGATSGNTIYF. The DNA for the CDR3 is TGTGCCAGCAGCCTAGGACAGGGGGCCACCTCTGGAAACACCATATATTTT.

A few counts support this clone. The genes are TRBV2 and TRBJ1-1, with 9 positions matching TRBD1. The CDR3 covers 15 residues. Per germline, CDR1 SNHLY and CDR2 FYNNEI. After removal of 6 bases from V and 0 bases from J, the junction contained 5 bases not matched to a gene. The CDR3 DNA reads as TGTGCCAGCAGACTCCGGGACAGGGTGAACACTGAAGCTTTCTTT. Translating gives CASRLRDRVNTEAFF. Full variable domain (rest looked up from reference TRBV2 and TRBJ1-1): EPEVTQTPSHQVTQMGQEVILRCVPISNHLYFYWYRQILGQKVEFLVSFYNNEISEKSEIFDDQFSVERPDGSNFTLKIRSTKLEDSAMYFCASRLRDRVNTEAFFGQGTRLTVV.

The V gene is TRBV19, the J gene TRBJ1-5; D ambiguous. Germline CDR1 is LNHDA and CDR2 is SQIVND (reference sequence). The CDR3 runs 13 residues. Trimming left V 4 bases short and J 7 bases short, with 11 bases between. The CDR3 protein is CASSKEPGQPQHF. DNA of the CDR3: TGTGCCAGTAGTAAAGAGCCGGGGCAGCCCCAGCATTTT. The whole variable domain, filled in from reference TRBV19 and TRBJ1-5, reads DGGITQSPKYLFRKEGQNVTLSCEQNLNHDAMYWYRQDPGQGLRLIYYSQIVNDFQKGDIAEGYSVSREKKESFPLTVTSAQKNPTAFYLCASSKEPGQPQHFGDGTRLSIL.

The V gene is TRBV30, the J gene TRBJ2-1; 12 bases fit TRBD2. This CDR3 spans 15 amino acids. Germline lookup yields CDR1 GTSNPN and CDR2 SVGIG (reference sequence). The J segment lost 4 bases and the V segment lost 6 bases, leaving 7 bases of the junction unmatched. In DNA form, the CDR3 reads TGTGCCTGCCGAAGGACTAGCGGGGTATACAATGAGCAGTTCTTC. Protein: CACRRTSGVYNEQFF.

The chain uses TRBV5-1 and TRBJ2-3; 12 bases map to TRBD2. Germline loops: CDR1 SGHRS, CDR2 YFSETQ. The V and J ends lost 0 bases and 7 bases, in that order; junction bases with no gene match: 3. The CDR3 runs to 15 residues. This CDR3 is CASSLGTSGVYTQYF. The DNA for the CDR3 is TGCGCCAGCAGCTTGGGGACTAGCGGGGTCTATACGCAGTATTTT.

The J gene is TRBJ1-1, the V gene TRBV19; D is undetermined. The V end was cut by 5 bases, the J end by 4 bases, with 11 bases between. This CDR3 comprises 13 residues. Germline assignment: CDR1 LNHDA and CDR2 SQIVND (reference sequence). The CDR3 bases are TGTGCCAGTAGTGCTGGACTGTCCACTGAAGCTTTCTTT. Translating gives CASSAGLSTEAFF.

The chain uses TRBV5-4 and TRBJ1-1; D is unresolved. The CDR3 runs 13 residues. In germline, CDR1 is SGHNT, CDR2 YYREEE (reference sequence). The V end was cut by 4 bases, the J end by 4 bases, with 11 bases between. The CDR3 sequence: CASSIGWATEAFF. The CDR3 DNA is TGTGCCAGCAGCATTGGATGGGCCACTGAAGCTTTCTTT.

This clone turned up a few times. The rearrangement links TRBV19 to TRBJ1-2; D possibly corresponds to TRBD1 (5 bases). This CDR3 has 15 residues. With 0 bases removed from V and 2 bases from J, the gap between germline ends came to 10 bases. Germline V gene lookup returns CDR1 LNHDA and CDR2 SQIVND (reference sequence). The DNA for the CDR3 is TGTGCCAGTAGTATAGATCTATCAGGGAACTATGGCTACACCTTC. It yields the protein CASSIDLSGNYGYTF.

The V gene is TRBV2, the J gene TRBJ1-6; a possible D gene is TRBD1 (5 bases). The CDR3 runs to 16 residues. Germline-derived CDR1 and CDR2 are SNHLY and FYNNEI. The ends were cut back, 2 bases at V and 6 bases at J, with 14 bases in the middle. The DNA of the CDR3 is TGTGCCAGCAGTGAATGGGCGGGGGGTAGTAATTCACCCCTCCACTTT. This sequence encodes CASSEWAGGSNSPLHF.

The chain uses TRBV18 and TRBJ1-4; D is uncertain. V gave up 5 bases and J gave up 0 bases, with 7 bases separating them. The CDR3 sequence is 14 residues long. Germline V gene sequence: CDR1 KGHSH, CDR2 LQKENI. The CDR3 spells CASSVGATNEKLFF. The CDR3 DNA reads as TGTGCCAGCTCAGTTGGAGCAACTAATGAAAAACTGTTTTTT.

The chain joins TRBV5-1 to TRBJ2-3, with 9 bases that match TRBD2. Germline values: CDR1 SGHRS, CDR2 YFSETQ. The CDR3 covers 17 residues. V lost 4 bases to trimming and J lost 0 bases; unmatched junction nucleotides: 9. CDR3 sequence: CASSAGGGAGSTDTQYF. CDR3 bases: TGCGCCAGCAGCGCCGGCGGGGGGGCAGGGAGCACAGATACGCAGTATTTT.